This T cell receptor (beta chain) originates from a study of T cells after yellow fever vaccination. Background on the study: When fractions had low cell numbers, they were prepared with SMART-Seq v4 Ultra Low Input. Study results and limitations: Faster peaking, at day 5 versus 15, marked a secondary response that was weaker.

CDR3 length equals 16 residues. CDR1 is SGHTA, CDR2 FQGNSA, per germline. V shed 4 bases and J 2 bases; nucleotides not matched to a gene: 6. It was through 5'RACE template switching that TCR cDNA was made, with a universal primer site and UMIs added. TCRdb reprocessed the 5' RACE reads with MiXCR, giving one entry per CDR3 protein. The profile shows about 350,000 distinct CDR3 sequences, approximately 12% of them singletons. This clonotype was picked up a small number of times. Its antigen is still unknown. This sequence originates from a man between 18 and 35 years old who received the YFV17D yellow fever vaccine. Specimen: CD4+ T cells sorted from PBMCs, collected 15 days after the yellow fever booster vaccination. J is TRBJ2-2 and V is TRBV7-2; 8 nucleotides match TRBD2. The CDR3 nucleotides are TGTGCCAGCAGCTGGGACGGGGGGGCAAACACCGGGGAGCTGTTTTTT. Translated, it gives CASSWDGGANTGELFF.